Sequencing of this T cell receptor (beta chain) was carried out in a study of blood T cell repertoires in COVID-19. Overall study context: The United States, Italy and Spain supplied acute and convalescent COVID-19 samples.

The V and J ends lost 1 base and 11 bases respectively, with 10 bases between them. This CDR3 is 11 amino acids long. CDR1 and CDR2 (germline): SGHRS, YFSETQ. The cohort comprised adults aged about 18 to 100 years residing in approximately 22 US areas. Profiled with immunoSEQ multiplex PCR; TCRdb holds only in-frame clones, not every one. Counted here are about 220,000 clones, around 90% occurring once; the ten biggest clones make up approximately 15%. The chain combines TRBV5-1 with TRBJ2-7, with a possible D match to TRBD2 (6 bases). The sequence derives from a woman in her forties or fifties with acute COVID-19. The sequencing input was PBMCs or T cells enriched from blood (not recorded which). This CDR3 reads CASSLLGEEYF. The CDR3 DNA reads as TGCGCCAGCAGCTTGTTAGGGGAGGAGTACTTC.